This T cell receptor beta chain was found in a study of metastatic and nonmetastatic thyroid tumors. Overall study: Thyroid patients, malignant and benign, had repertoires compared across blood and tumor or nodule tissue. Findings and caveats of the study: It was reportedly found that TCR beta diversity was significantly higher in malignant thyroid tumors than in benign nodules, a difference seen in both blood and tumor samples.

CDR1 is MNHEY and CDR2 is SVGAGI in the germline V gene. Trimming took 4 bases from V and 6 from J; bases not matched to a gene: 5. This CDR3 comprises 15 residues. Before thyroid surgery, none of the patients had received any treatment. In the original processing: The study's classifier, a distant-metastasis tool for papillary thyroid cancer, was built using CDR3 differences across clinicopathological groups. TCRdb called clones again from the PCR reads with MiXCR. TCRdb, rather than the study authors, made the V and J calls. The data hold fewer than 55,000 clones, with approximately 15% observed a single time. Of note for this clone: Its antigen is currently unknown.

This TCR was recovered from a female donor with papillary thyroid cancer or a benign thyroid nodule (not recorded which). Some clones in this sample may be carry-over from other donors' samples. J is TRBJ2-1 and V is TRBV6-5, with 11 bases lining up with TRBD2. The specimen was blood. The CDR3 sequence: CASSSGTSGINEQFF. The CDR3 nucleotides are TGTGCCAGCAGTTCCGGGACTAGCGGAATCAATGAGCAGTTCTTC.